This T cell receptor beta chain is drawn from a study of beta chain features in type 1 diabetes. Notes on the study in general: Type 1 diabetes patients showed a moderate but significant shortening of TCRB CDR3s in all four CD4+ subsets.

Investigators reverse transcribed all isolated RNA, so they sequenced expressed TCRB transcripts. The repertoire was sequenced with immunoSEQ multiplex PCR; TCRdb's copy has only in-frame clones and lacks some. The sample has about 740,000 clones; roughly 13% are singletons. This clone was seen more than once but under ten times. Its cognate antigen is unknown. The CDR3 loop spans 14 amino acids. Germline V gene lookup returns CDR1 SGHTA and CDR2 FQGNSA. Trimming cost V 4 bases and J 9 bases, with 13 bases left between them. The TCR comes from a man younger than 35 with type 1 diabetes. Sequenced sample: naive CD4+ T cells from blood. The J gene is TRBJ1-6, the V gene TRBV7-2, with D maybe TRBD1 (6 bases). The CDR3 sequence: CASSSQGESSPLHF. The CDR3 DNA reads as TGTGCCAGCAGCTCACAGGGAGAGAGTTCACCCCTCCACTTT.